Listed below are T cell receptor beta chains from one sample, sequenced in a study of immune evolution from preneoplasia to lung adenocarcinoma. The repertoire was sequenced with immunoSEQ multiplex PCR; TCRdb's copy has only in-frame clones and lacks some. This table holds some 4,200 clones, around 81% found once. Sequencing was done on a sample of FFPE adjacent normal lung tissue. Receptors originate from a person aged 65-85 years with lung adenocarcinoma. The CDR3 runs from the conserved cysteine through the conserved F or W. D genes are given only for firm matches. The size of a clone is reported for some rows only, either as once, few or many, or as a class for expanded clones.

size,D,V,J,DNA,CDR3
-,-,TRBV11-2,TRBJ1-1,TGTGCCAGCAGCCCCCTCGAGGGTATGAACACTGAAGCTTTCTTT,CASSPLEGMNTEAFF
-,-,TRBV30,TRBJ2-7,TGTGCCTGGAGTCCTCGCAATTCAGGGTACGACGAGCAGTACTTC,CAWSPRNSGYDEQYF
few,-,TRBV9,TRBJ1-5,TGTGCCAGCAGCCTAGGACCGTCGGGTCAGCCCCAGCATTTT,CASSLGPSGQPQHF
-,-,TRBV11-1,TRBJ2-2,TGTGCCAGCGGGGCACAGGGTTCGTCCGGGGAGCTGTTTTTT,CASGAQGSSGELFF
-,TRBD1,TRBV5-6,TRBJ1-5,TGTGCCAGCAGCTTGTGGGGACAGGGGGCTCGCAATCAGCCCCAGCATTTT,CASSLWGQGARNQPQHF
-,-,TRBV7-2,TRBJ2-1,TGTGCCAGCAGCCCGACAAGGGGTCTCTACAATGAGCAGTTCTTC,CASSPTRGLYNEQFF
few,-,TRBV10-1,TRBJ1-2,TGCGCCAGCAGCGCGAGCATTCCGGGACGGATGAATAACTATGGCTACACCTTC,CASSASIPGRMNNYGYTF
-,TRBD2,TRBV5-1,TRBJ2-1,TGCGCCAGCAGCGGGGCAGGGCTGGCCGGGAGGGAGTACAATGAGCAGTTCTTC,CASSGAGLAGREYNEQFF
-,-,TRBV29-1,TRBJ2-3,TGCAGCGTCGCCCGGGACGGAAGCACAGATACGCAGTATTTT,CSVARDGSTDTQYF
-,TRBD2,TRBV7-2,TRBJ2-1,TGTGCCAGCAGCTTACGGTGGGGAGGGGACTACAATGAGCAGTTCTTC,CASSLRWGGDYNEQFF
-,-,TRBV13,TRBJ2-7,TGTGCCAGCAGCTCCCCCTACAGGGCCCAGCAGTACTTC,CASSSPYRAQQYF
-,-,TRBV28,TRBJ1-1,TGTGCCAGCAGTTCCCCGGGGGGAAGTGACACTGAAGCTTTCTTT,CASSSPGGSDTEAFF
-,TRBD2,TRBV6-5,TRBJ2-3,TGTGCCAGCAGCCGCCCTTCTAGCGGGGTAGATACGCAGTATTTT,CASSRPSSGVDTQYF
-,-,TRBV5-5,TRBJ2-1,TGTGCCAGCAGCTTTTGGGGGAGTTACAATGAGCAGTTCTTC,CASSFWGSYNEQFF
-,-,TRBV2,TRBJ2-3,TGTGCCAGCAGTGAAGGGGGGGACACTTCGTATTTT,CASSEGGDTSYF
-,-,TRBV27,TRBJ2-3,TGTGCCAGCAGTTCTAGGTCCGAGCTCACAGATACGCAGTATTTT,CASSSRSELTDTQYF
-,TRBD2,TRBV4-3,TRBJ2-4,TGCGCCAGCAGCCAAGATTGGCGGGAGACCAAAAACATTCAGTACTTC,CASSQDWRETKNIQYF
-,TRBD2,TRBV7-2,TRBJ2-5,TGTGCCAGCAGCTCCAATAGCGGGAGGGCCGGTGAGACCCAGTACTTC,CASSSNSGRAGETQYF
-,TRBD1,TRBV10-1,TRBJ2-7,TGCGCCAGCAGTCTCGGGACAGGGGAATACGAGCAGTACTTC,CASSLGTGEYEQYF
-,TRBD2,TRBV5-4,TRBJ2-2,TGTGCCAGCAGCTTGGGGGGACTAGCGGCCACCGGGGAGCTGTTTTTT,CASSLGGLAATGELFF
-,TRBD2,TRBV4-2,TRBJ2-1,TGTGCCAGCAGCCAAGAAATCGGAATGGGCGGGAGTTATGTGTTCTTC,CASSQEIGMGGSYVFF
few,-,TRBV30,TRBJ1-2,TGTGCCTGGAGTACCCAGGGTGGCTATGGCTACACCTTC,CAWSTQGGYGYTF
large,-,TRBV27,TRBJ1-1,TGTGCCAGCAGTCCGACAGAGATGAACACTGAAGCTTTCTTT,CASSPTEMNTEAFF
-,-,TRBV4-2,TRBJ2-2,TGTGCCAGCAGCCAAGAACCCTTGGCAGGGAGGAACACCGGGGAGCTGTTTTTT,CASSQEPLAGRNTGELFF
once,TRBD1,TRBV9,TRBJ1-2,TGTGCCAGCAGCGTCAGCCTCACAGGGGTCTATGGCTACACCTTC,CASSVSLTGVYGYTF
few,-,TRBV11-2,TRBJ2-5,TGTGCCAGCAGCCCTCCGGGACAGATGGCGGGGCAAGAGACCCAGTACTTC,CASSPPGQMAGQETQYF
-,-,TRBV28,TRBJ1-2,TGTGCCACCCGGGCGGGCACTTCCCCCTGGGGCTACACCTTC,CATRAGTSPWGYTF
-,TRBD2,TRBV30,TRBJ2-1,TGTGCCTGGAGGACTAGCGGGAGCGGGGAGCAGTTCTTC,CAWRTSGSGEQFF
-,-,TRBV10-3,TRBJ1-2,TGTGCCATCAGTGAGTCGAACGCGAGGCCGCAGCAGTTC,CAISESNARPQQF
once,TRBD2,TRBV7-9,TRBJ2-7,TGTGCCAGCAGTCGGACTAGCGGGAGCAACGAGCAGTACTTC,CASSRTSGSNEQYF
few,TRBD1,TRBV6-1,TRBJ1-2,TGTGCCAGCAGACGAACGACAGGGGGGAACTATGGCTACACCTTC,CASRRTTGGNYGYTF
once,-,TRBV6-5,TRBJ1-4,TGTGCCAGCTCCCTTAGGTTCTCTAATGAAAAACTGTTTTTT,CASSLRFSNEKLFF
-,-,TRBV28,TRBJ1-6,TGTGCCAGCTTGACCCCAGCAGGTACAGGGAGGTCACCCCTCCACTTT,CASLTPAGTGRSPLHF
-,-,TRBV6-6,TRBJ1-5,TGTGCCAGCAGTCTCCCACACGGAGGCAATCAGCCCCAGCATTTT,CASSLPHGGNQPQHF
once,-,TRBV29-1,TRBJ1-1,TGCAGCGTTGCTAGGGGTACCTATCTGAACACTGAAGCTTTCTTT,CSVARGTYLNTEAFF
few,-,TRBV7-2,TRBJ2-5,TGTGCCAGCAGCATCCCGGGGCAGACCCAGTACTTC,CASSIPGQTQYF
-,-,TRBV5-5,TRBJ2-7,TGTGCCAGCAGCGCAACCGGGAGCTCCTACGAGCAGTACTTC,CASSATGSSYEQYF
-,-,TRBV30,TRBJ2-3,TGTGCCTGGGGTCTCAGCGATACGCAGTATTTT,CAWGLSDTQYF
-,-,TRBV5-1,TRBJ2-1,TGCGCCAGCAGCTTGGTAGGGTTGGGAGAGCCGGGCAATGAGCAGTTCTTC,CASSLVGLGEPGNEQFF
-,-,TRBV29-1,TRBJ2-3,TGCAGCGTTCGTCAGGGGATCACAGATACGCAGTATTTT,CSVRQGITDTQYF
-,-,TRBV30,TRBJ1-5,TGTGCCTGGAGTTTAACTGGGACGGGTTCTAGCAATCAGCCCCAGCATTTT,CAWSLTGTGSSNQPQHF
-,TRBD2,TRBV6-5,TRBJ2-5,TGTGCCAGCACGCTAAGCGGGGGGCCGCAAGAGACCCAGTACTTC,CASTLSGGPQETQYF
-,-,TRBV14,TRBJ1-2,TGTGCCAGCAGCCAAGAAAGTGGGCCACTCCGCGGTGGCTACACCTTC,CASSQESGPLRGGYTF
-,-,TRBV18,TRBJ1-5,TGTGCCAGCTCAGGGGGTCAAGATCAGCCCCAGCATTTT,CASSGGQDQPQHF
few,-,TRBV19,TRBJ2-2,TGTGCCAGTATCCCAGGGGGGGCAATTAACACCGGAGAGCTGTTTTTT,CASIPGGAINTGELFF
few,-,TRBV29-1,TRBJ2-7,TGCAGCGTTGAAGTTAGCCCCTCCTACGAGCAGTACTTC,CSVEVSPSYEQYF